The rows below give T cell receptor beta chains drawn from one sample of a study of regulatory T cells in long-lasting Graves disease. TCRdb redid the calling of the multiplex PCR reads with MiXCR, one entry per CDR3 protein. This repertoire shows around 510,000 distinct CDR3 sequences, less than 25% found once; its top ten account for less than 9%. The source was peripheral blood mononuclear cells (PBMCs), collected when the disease was refractory, from a patient treated with antithyroid drugs. These receptors all stem from a female donor with Graves disease. The conserved cysteine and the conserved F or W are not part of the CDR3 here.

J gene,V gene,CDR3 protein
TRBJ2-2,TRBV5-1,ASTLAGGLSTGELF
TRBJ2-2,TRBV27,ASRRPGRAGELF
TRBJ1-6,TRBV6-1,ASRRGYPNSPLH
TRBJ2-2,TRBV27,ASSAYSGRAIGGELF
TRBJ2-1,TRBV5-1,ASSPFLDTSYNEQF
TRBJ1-3,TRBV30,AWIPRATGNTIY
TRBJ2-3,TRBV7-6,ASSLGQGAGTDTQY
TRBJ1-5,TRBV7-2,ASSWASNQPQH
TRBJ2-7,TRBV6-1,ASRAQQGASSYEQY
TRBJ2-7,TRBV19,TSQDRYEQY
TRBJ1-2,TRBV11-2,ASSLGLTHYGYT
TRBJ2-5,TRBV20-1,SAPVLLQTQY
TRBJ2-7,TRBV20-1,SALQGPGEQY
TRBJ1-6,TRBV20-1,SATVSYNSPLH
TRBJ2-7,TRBV3-1,ASSQAIGGRSSYEQY
TRBJ1-2,TRBV4-1,ASSQDPGDSYGYT
TRBJ2-7,TRBV28,ASSTGTGSSYPTEQY
TRBJ2-5,TRBV27,ASSHVPPGETQY
TRBJ1-1,TRBV13,ASSLSGLNTEAF
TRBJ2-7,TRBV29-1,SSRTGGSYEQY
TRBJ2-7,TRBV27,ASSPQLNGAGEQY
TRBJ1-1,TRBV10-3,AISGSLNTEAF
TRBJ1-4,TRBV29-1,SVEFRDLKATNEKLF
TRBJ2-3,TRBV15,ATSRGQGGPDTQY
TRBJ2-5,TRBV12-3/TRBV12-4,ASSLEAETQY
TRBJ2-3,TRBV28,ASSLPKQGMGGRTSDTQY
TRBJ2-2,TRBV19,ASSMSGINTGELF
TRBJ2-1,TRBV19,ATNLRGRQYNEQF